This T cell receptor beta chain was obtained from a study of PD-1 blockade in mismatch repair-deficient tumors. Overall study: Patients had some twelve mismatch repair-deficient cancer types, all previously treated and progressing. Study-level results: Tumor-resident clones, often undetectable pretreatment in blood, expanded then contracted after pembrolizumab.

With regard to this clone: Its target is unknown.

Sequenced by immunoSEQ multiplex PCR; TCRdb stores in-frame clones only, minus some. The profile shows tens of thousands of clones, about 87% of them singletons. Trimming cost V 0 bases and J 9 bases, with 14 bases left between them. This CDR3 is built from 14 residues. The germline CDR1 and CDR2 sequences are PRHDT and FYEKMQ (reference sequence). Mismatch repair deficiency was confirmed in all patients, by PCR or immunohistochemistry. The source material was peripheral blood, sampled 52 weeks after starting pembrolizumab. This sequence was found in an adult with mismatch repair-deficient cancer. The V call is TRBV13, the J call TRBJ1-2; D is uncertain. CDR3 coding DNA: TGTGCCAGCAGCTTAGGCCATTCCAGTTTAAGCTACACCTTC. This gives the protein CASSLGHSSLSYTF.